These 27 T cell receptor beta chains came from one sample sequenced in a study of OX40 agonist ivuxolimab in advanced cancers. TCRdb's table, derived via immunoSEQ multiplex PCR, lists solely in-frame clones and lacks some. The sample shows about 66,000 clones, about 90% of them seen only once. The sample consisted of CD4+ or CD8+ T cells sorted from blood, taken in a trial of the OX40 agonist ivuxolimab. All receptors come from an adult with an advanced solid tumor such as melanoma, head and neck, liver or kidney cancer.

The chain carries TRBV11-3 and TRBJ2-7; 9 bases are shared with TRBD2. The CDR3 runs 15 residues. In germline, CDR1 is SGHNT, CDR2 YENEEA. The junction had 6 bases not matched to a gene; V was cut back by 1 base and J by 5 bases. This CDR3 is CASSLGSGRIHEQYF. CDR3 bases: TGTGCCAGCAGCTTAGGCAGCGGGAGGATCCACGAGCAGTACTTC.

The chain couples TRBV4-2 to TRBJ1-5; D may be TRBD1 (5 bases). In germline, CDR1 is LGHNA, CDR2 YNFKEQ. There are 15 residues in the CDR3. V was shortened by 4 bases and J by 1 base, with 11 bases between the two germline ends. CDR3 sequence reads: CASSPRVGSNQPQHF. The DNA of the CDR3 is TGTGCCAGCAGCCCCAGGGTTGGCAGCAATCAGCCCCAGCATTTT.

This sequence joins TRBV18 and TRBJ1-3; perhaps TRBD1 as D (5 bases). The CDR3 extends over 17 amino acids. The germline V gene encodes CDR1 KGHSH and CDR2 LQKENI. The ends were cut back, 2 bases at V and 0 bases at J, with 14 bases in the middle. CDR3 amino acids: CASSPGTSGVSGNTIYF. Written as DNA, the CDR3 is TGTGCCAGCTCACCAGGGACCTCAGGCGTCTCTGGAAACACCATATATTTT.

This rearrangement joins TRBV10-2 to TRBJ2-6, with a weak D call TRBD1 (6 bases). V was cut by 0 bases and J by 0 bases, with 6 bases left in between. CDR3 size: 16 residues. CDR1 is WSHSY, CDR2 SAAADI, per germline. The CDR3 is CASSESGGSGANVLTF. The CDR3, as DNA: TGCGCCAGCAGTGAGTCAGGGGGCTCTGGGGCCAACGTCCTGACTTTC.

V and J are TRBV27 and TRBJ2-3; D might be TRBD1 (6 bases). The CDR3 spans 14 residues. V gave up 3 bases and J gave up 5 bases, with 12 bases separating them. Germline CDR1 is MNHEY and CDR2 is SMNVEV (reference sequence). The chain's CDR3 is CASSFQGFGDTQYF. The DNA for the CDR3 is TGTGCCAGCAGTTTTCAGGGGTTCGGAGATACGCAGTATTTT.

The J gene is TRBJ2-7, the V gene TRBV2, with D uncertain. This CDR3 has 16 residues. V was trimmed by 1 base and J by 1 base, leaving 14 bases between them. The germline V gene has CDR1 SNHLY and CDR2 FYNNEI. CDR3 bases: TGTGCCAGCAGTGAAGTCCGTTTAGGCGTATCCTACGAGCAGTACTTC. This translates into CASSEVRLGVSYEQYF.

V and J are TRBV5-6 and TRBJ2-3; TRBD1 matches at 7 bases. Germline assignment: CDR1 SGHDT and CDR2 YYEEEE. The junction had 10 bases not matched to a gene; V was cut back by 2 bases and J by 1 base. This CDR3 is built from 17 residues. DNA of the CDR3: TGTGCCAGCAGCTTACCGACAGGGAGTACTGGCACAGATACGCAGTATTTT. It specifies CASSLPTGSTGTDTQYF.

The gene calls are TRBV2 and TRBJ2-3; 13 nucleotides align to TRBD2. The V gene end was trimmed by 3 bases and the J gene end by 6 bases; junction bases not matched to a gene: 9. CDR3 length: 17 amino acids. The germline CDR1 and CDR2 sequences are SNHLY and FYNNEI. This chain's CDR3 is CASSDLKLAGGGDTQYF. As DNA, the CDR3 is TGTGCCAGCAGTGACCTAAAACTAGCGGGAGGGGGCGATACGCAGTATTTT.

This chain uses TRBV18 with TRBJ1-2; D is uncertain. Germline assignment: CDR1 KGHSH and CDR2 LQKENI. The CDR3 is 14 amino acids. Trimming took 0 bases from V and 4 from J, leaving 9 bases between them. CDR3 residues: CASSPPSQLYGYTF. The CDR3 region has the DNA TGTGCCAGCTCACCACCCTCACAGCTCTATGGCTACACCTTC.

This clone was detected only once. The J gene is TRBJ2-7, the V gene TRBV7-8; maybe TRBD2 (6 bases). Trimming cost V 4 bases and J 5 bases, with 18 bases left between them. This CDR3 has 15 amino acids. The V gene's germline CDR1 is SGHVS and CDR2 FQNEAQ. The CDR3 DNA follows: TGTGCCAGCAGCTCCGACGGGACTCCCAGGCACGAGCAGTACTTC. Protein product: CASSSDGTPRHEQYF.

J is TRBJ2-3 and V is TRBV13; D not resolved. The V gene's germline CDR1 is PRHDT and CDR2 FYEKMQ (reference sequence). With 2 bases removed from V and 2 bases from J, the gap between germline ends came to 17 bases. The CDR3 is made up of 17 amino acids. CDR3 region: CASSLRPPPLNTDTQYF. Written as DNA, the CDR3 is TGTGCCAGCAGCTTAAGGCCCCCTCCTCTTAACACAGATACGCAGTATTTT.

This chain connects TRBV28 to TRBJ2-1; 9 positions match TRBD2. This CDR3 region has 15 residues. With 2 bases clipped from V and 10 bases from J, the junction kept 9 bases outside the gene matches. Germline V gene data show CDR1 as MDHEN and CDR2 as SYDVKM. The CDR3 DNA is TGTGCCAGCAGTTTAGGGAGCGGGAGGACCACGGAGCAGTTCTTC. Amino acids: CASSLGSGRTTEQFF.

The rearrangement uses TRBV28 and TRBJ2-4, with D possibly matching TRBD1 (6 bases). Germline lookup yields CDR1 MDHEN and CDR2 SYDVKM. The V end lost 2 bases, the J end lost 9 bases, and 14 bases lay between the germline ends. CDR3 length: 14 residues. The CDR3 sequence: CASSLGGREGIQYF. CDR3 nucleotides: TGTGCCAGCAGTTTAGGGGGCCGAGAGGGCATTCAGTACTTC. The full variable domain, rest sourced from reference TRBV28 and TRBJ2-4, is DVKVTQSSRYLVKRTGEKVFLECVQDMDHENMFWYRQDPGLGLRLIYFSYDVKMKEKGDIPEGYSVSREKKERFSLILESASTNQTSMYLCASSLGGREGIQYFGAGTRLSVL.

The rearrangement links TRBV5-1 to TRBJ2-2, with 7 bases lining up with TRBD1. Germline V gene lookup returns CDR1 SGHRS and CDR2 YFSETQ. Trimming took 3 bases from V and 7 from J; bases not matched to a gene: 6. This CDR3 has 14 residues. The CDR3 nucleotides read TGCGCCAGCAGCTCGACAGGGAATGGCGGGGAGCTGTTTTTT. The encoded protein is CASSSTGNGGELFF.

This chain connects TRBV7-2 to TRBJ2-7, with no clear D. Germline V gene lookup returns CDR1 SGHTA and CDR2 FQGNSA. Trimming took 4 bases from V and 2 from J, leaving 12 bases between them. CDR3 size: 14 residues. The CDR3 sequence: CASSSPGGTYEQYF. In DNA, the CDR3 is TGTGCCAGCAGCTCCCCCGGCGGAACCTACGAGCAGTACTTC.

The chain joins TRBV6-6 to TRBJ2-7; 7 bases line up with TRBD1. This CDR3 is 13 amino acids long. The V segment lost 6 bases and the J segment 2 bases; nucleotides outside the gene matches: 4. Germline V lookup: CDR1 MNHNY, CDR2 SVGAGI (reference sequence). CDR3 protein: CASSFGQAYEQYF. CDR3 sequence (DNA): TGTGCCAGCAGCTTCGGACAGGCCTACGAGCAGTACTTC.

The chain combines TRBV11-2 with TRBJ1-1, with a weak D call TRBD1 (5 bases). There are 15 residues in the CDR3. Germline-derived CDR1 and CDR2 are SGHAT and FQNNGV. V shed 6 bases and J shed 1 base, with 15 bases lying between them. CDR3 protein: CASSPLPQGNTEAFF. The CDR3 bases are TGTGCCAGCAGTCCGCTCCCTCAGGGGAACACTGAAGCTTTCTTT. The full variable domain, rest sourced from reference TRBV11-2 and TRBJ1-1, is EAGVAQSPRYKIIEKRQSVAFWCNPISGHATLYWYQQILGQGPKLLIQFQNNGVVDDSQLPKDRFSAERLKGVDSTLKIQPAKLEDSAVYLCASSPLPQGNTEAFFGQGTRLTVV.

CDR3 in DNA: TGTGCCACCAGGCAGGAAAAACTGTTTTTT. It encodes CATRQEKLFF. V gene TRBV6-5 combines with J gene TRBJ1-4; unclear D gene. Germline V CDR1 and CDR2: MNHEY, SVGAGI. Trimming pared 10 bases from V and 8 bases from J, leaving 8 bases between. This CDR3 spans 10 amino acids.

This sequence joins TRBV7-9 and TRBJ2-1; possibly TRBD2 for D (6 bases). Germline CDR1 SEHNR, CDR2 FQNEAQ (reference sequence). The CDR3 loop spans 16 amino acids. V lost 5 bases to trimming and J lost 3 bases, with 17 bases between them. CDR3 amino acids: CASSPTLGLVYNEQFF. In nucleotides, the CDR3 is TGTGCCAGCAGCCCCACTTTGGGACTGGTCTACAATGAGCAGTTCTTC.

The chain links TRBV27 to TRBJ1-6; unclear D gene. The CDR3 has 13 amino acids. V was pared by 3 bases and J by 6 bases, with 6 bases between. CDR1 and CDR2 (germline): MNHEY, SMNVEV (reference sequence). The CDR3 bases are TGTGCCAGCAGTTTCACCGGTAATTCACCCCTCCACTTT. Its translation is CASSFTGNSPLHF.

This chain uses TRBV28 with TRBJ1-1; D not resolved. Germline lookup yields CDR1 MDHEN and CDR2 SYDVKM. Between the trimmed V and J ends, which lost 4 bases and 7 bases, there was a span of 7 bases. This CDR3 has 11 residues. The CDR3 here is CASSYPHEAFF. The CDR3 DNA sequence: TGTGCCAGCAGTTACCCACATGAAGCTTTCTTT.

This chain's CDR3 is CASSTGLAGEGTDTQYF. CDR3 in DNA: TGTGCCAGCAGTACGGGACTAGCGGGAGAAGGCACAGATACGCAGTATTTT. This chain uses TRBV28 with TRBJ2-3; 14 nucleotides match TRBD2. Germline loops: CDR1 MDHEN, CDR2 SYDVKM. Losses at the gene ends were 5 bases for V and 1 base for J; bases not matched to a gene: 5. The CDR3 loop spans 17 amino acids.

V usage is TRBV6-5 and J usage is TRBJ1-1, with 7 bases lining up with TRBD1. J was trimmed by 1 base and V by 5 bases; bases with no gene match: 4. This CDR3 contains 14 residues. Germline V gene lookup returns CDR1 MNHEY and CDR2 SVGAGI. CDR3 nucleotide sequence: TGTGCCAGCAGTAAAAGACAGGGGAACACTGAAGCTTTCTTT. Translated, it gives CASSKRQGNTEAFF.

In this sample, this clone turned up once. The chain recombines TRBV6-5 with TRBJ1-3; the match to TRBD1 covers 7 bases. CDR1 and CDR2 (germline): MNHEY, SVGAGI. The CDR3 is 15 residues long. Trimming at V came to 6 bases and at J to 0 bases, leaving 5 bases not matched to a gene. DNA of the CDR3: TGTGCCAGCAGCCGCGACAGGGCCTCTGGAAACACCATATATTTT. It codes for CASSRDRASGNTIYF.

The V call is TRBV6-5, the J call TRBJ2-7; 7 bases line up with TRBD1. V lost 6 bases to trimming and J lost 3 bases; unmatched junction nucleotides: 2. The CDR3 covers 12 residues. Germline assignment: CDR1 MNHEY and CDR2 SVGAGI. In DNA, the CDR3 is TGTGCCAGCAGCAGGGACAGCTACGAGCAGTACTTC. This sequence encodes CASSRDSYEQYF.

The J gene is TRBJ2-2, the V gene TRBV27; 11 nucleotides line up with TRBD1. J gave up 5 bases and V 2 bases, and 4 bases lay outside the gene matches. This CDR3 has 16 amino acids. Germline V gene data show CDR1 as MNHEY and CDR2 as SMNVEV (reference sequence). CDR3: CASSLGQGAWTGELFF. The CDR3 DNA reads TGTGCCAGCAGTTTAGGACAGGGGGCTTGGACCGGGGAGCTGTTTTTT.

V and J are TRBV19 and TRBJ2-7, with TRBD2 matching over 7 bases. J was trimmed by 4 bases and V by 4 bases; bases with no gene match: 10. This CDR3 has 15 amino acids. CDR1 LNHDA and CDR2 SQIVND come from the germline V gene (reference sequence). The CDR3 DNA reads TGTGCCAGTAGTACTCCTAGCGGAGGTGGGTACGAGCAGTACTTC. This encodes CASSTPSGGGYEQYF.